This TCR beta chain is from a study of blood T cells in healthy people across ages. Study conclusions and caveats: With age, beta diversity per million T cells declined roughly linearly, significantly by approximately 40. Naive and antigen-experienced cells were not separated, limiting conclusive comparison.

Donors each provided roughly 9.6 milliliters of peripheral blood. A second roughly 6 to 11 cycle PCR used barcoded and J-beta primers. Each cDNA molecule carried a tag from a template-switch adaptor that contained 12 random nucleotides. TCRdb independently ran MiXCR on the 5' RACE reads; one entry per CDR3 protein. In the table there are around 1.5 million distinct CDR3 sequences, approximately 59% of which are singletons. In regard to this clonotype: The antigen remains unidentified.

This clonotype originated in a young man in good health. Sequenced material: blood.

The CDR3 protein is CATSRRPVVLADNEQFF. CDR3 bases: TGTGCCACCAGCAGAAGACCGGTGGTACTAGCGGACAATGAGCAGTTCTTC. The V gene is TRBV15, the J gene TRBJ2-1, with 8 bases fitting TRBD2. This CDR3 has 17 residues. The V and J ends lost 2 bases and 5 bases, in that order; junction bases with no gene match: 11. Germline CDR1 LNHNV, CDR2 YYDKDF (reference sequence).